A single sample gave rise to the 15 T cell receptor beta chains below, sequenced in a study of blood T cells in healthy people across ages. Using a J-beta primer mix together with a sample-barcoded 5' primer, a second PCR was run for roughly 6 to 12 cycles. TCRdb ran MiXCR on the 5' RACE reads and lists one entry per CDR3 protein. The sample shows 500,000 to 550,000 distinct CDR3 sequences, approximately 25% of them seen only once. The same sample was also studied in work on T cells of mothers and their children.

The sample comprised blood. All receptors derive from a boy aged 10-17 years in good health.

This clonotype was detected only a few times. V is TRBV9 and J is TRBJ2-5, with TRBD2 matching 8 bases. Trimming at V came to 2 bases and at J to 1 base, leaving 7 bases not matched to a gene. Germline assignment: CDR1 SGDLS and CDR2 YYNGEE. The CDR3 contains 16 residues. CDR3 nucleotide sequence: TGTGCCAGCAGCGTGGCGACGGGAGGGGTCCAAGAGACCCAGTACTTC. It yields the protein CASSVATGGVQETQYF.

The chain has TRBV4-2 and TRBJ2-5; weak D call: TRBD2 (5 bases). V lost 0 bases to trimming and J lost 11 bases, with 13 bases between them. This CDR3 is built from 13 residues. The germline CDR1 and CDR2 sequences are LGHNA and YNFKEQ. The CDR3 loop is CASSQELEGRQYF. The CDR3 nucleotides are TGTGCCAGCAGCCAAGAACTTGAGGGCAGACAGTACTTC.

Note on this clonotype: This could be a read error, since a much larger clone is one nucleotide away. The genes are TRBV7-2 and TRBJ2-7; D is possibly TRBD1 (6 bases). Per germline, CDR1 SGHTA and CDR2 FQGNSA. The CDR3 extends over 13 amino acids. CDR3 sequence reads: CASNLGTNYEQYF. CDR3 in DNA: TGTGCCAGCAACTTAGGGACAAACTACGAGCAGTACTTC.

The chain links TRBV24-1 to TRBJ1-2, with D unclear. The V gene lost 6 bases and the J gene lost 2 bases, with 9 bases spanning the gap. This CDR3 comprises 13 residues. Per the germline V gene, CDR1 is KGHDR and CDR2 is SFDVKD. The CDR3 loop is CATSSSSNYGYTF. Written as DNA, the CDR3 is TGTGCCACCAGTTCCAGTTCAAACTATGGCTACACCTTC.

This clonotype has a handful of counts. The chain recombines TRBV29-1 with TRBJ2-5; no definite D call. The CDR3 loop spans 13 amino acids. V was shortened by 4 bases and J by 5 bases, with 14 bases between the two germline ends. Germline V lookup: CDR1 SQVTM, CDR2 ANQGSEA. The CDR3 loop reads CSVVGGVGETQYF. CDR3 nucleotides: TGCAGCGTTGTAGGTGGGGTGGGGGAGACCCAGTACTTC.

This clonotype was seen more than once but under ten times. One base away lies a much larger clone, so this may be a sequencing read error. This rearrangement joins TRBV7-2 to TRBJ1-2; no clear D gene. This CDR3 has 15 residues. The germline V gene encodes CDR1 SGHTA and CDR2 FQGNSA. The CDR3 loop reads CAGSRDFLANYGYTF. CDR3 DNA sequence: TGTGCCGGCAGCCGCGACTTCCTGGCTAACTATGGCTACACCTTC.

The chain carries TRBV4-2 and TRBJ2-1; D is undetermined. Germline V gene data show CDR1 as LGHNA and CDR2 as YNFKEQ. V was pared by 1 base and J by 6 bases, with 16 bases between. The CDR3 runs 16 residues. In DNA form, the CDR3 reads TGTGCCAGCAGCCAAGCCGGGCTAGGGATCCCCAATGAGCAGTTCTTC. Translating gives CASSQAGLGIPNEQFF.

This clonotype was seen a few times. V is TRBV20-1 and J is TRBJ1-1; the D gene is possibly TRBD1 (5 bases). V lost 0 bases and J lost 7, with 15 bases in between. The CDR3 has 14 residues. Germline V CDR1 and CDR2: DFQATT, SNEGSKA (reference sequence). In DNA, the CDR3 is TGCAGTGCTAGAGAAGGGGCCCGTCTGATTGAAGCTTTCTTT. Its translation is CSAREGARLIEAFF.

V is TRBV7-8 and J is TRBJ2-2; 7 bases match TRBD2. Losses at the gene ends were 3 bases for V and 3 bases for J; bases not matched to a gene: 4. CDR1 is SGHVS and CDR2 is FQNEAQ in the germline V gene. The CDR3 is 15 residues long. The CDR3 DNA sequence: TGTGCCAGCAGCTTGGGAGGGGATTACACCGGGGAGCTGTTTTTT. This translates into CASSLGGDYTGELFF.

In its sample, this clonotype was seen a few times. This rearrangement joins TRBV28 to TRBJ2-1, with 9 bases fitting TRBD2. CDR1 and CDR2 (germline): MDHEN, SYDVKM. J lost 1 base, V lost 2 bases, and 6 bases had no gene match. This CDR3 comprises 17 residues. CDR3 coding DNA: TGTGCCAGCAGTTTAAGTAGCGGGAGAGCTTCCTACAATGAGCAGTTCTTC. This encodes CASSLSSGRASYNEQFF.

J is TRBJ2-3 and V is TRBV28; D uncertain. V was clipped by 2 bases and J by 2 bases, with 5 bases between them. CDR1 and CDR2 from the germline V gene are MDHEN and SYDVKM. The CDR3 runs to 13 residues. The CDR3 sequence is CASSLPITDTQYF. DNA for the CDR3: TGTGCCAGCAGTTTACCAATCACAGATACGCAGTATTTT.

This clonotype was observed a handful of times. The chain combines TRBV15 with TRBJ2-5; TRBD2 agrees at 7 bases. The junction had 8 bases not matched to a gene; V was cut back by 4 bases and J by 3 bases. From germline, CDR1 is LNHNV and CDR2 YYDKDF (reference sequence). The CDR3 consists of 15 residues. CDR3 DNA: TGTGCCACCAGCACAGACTGGGGGGGGAAAGAGACCCAGTACTTC. Residues: CATSTDWGGKETQYF.

This clonotype was observed a handful of times. The chain combines TRBV6-5 with TRBJ2-1; the match to TRBD2 covers 10 bases. Germline lookup yields CDR1 MNHEY and CDR2 SVGAGI. The length of the CDR3 is 17 residues. With 0 bases clipped from V and 9 bases from J, the junction kept 11 bases outside the gene matches. The CDR3 sequence is CASSYSMPSGSQGEQFF. As DNA, the CDR3 is TGTGCCAGCAGTTACTCGATGCCTAGCGGGAGTCAGGGTGAGCAGTTCTTC.

The gene calls are TRBV7-9 and TRBJ1-1; possible D gene TRBD1, 5 bases. Trimming pared 5 bases from V and 6 bases from J, leaving 16 bases between. CDR1 and CDR2 from the germline V gene are SEHNR and FQNEAQ (reference sequence). The CDR3 totals 14 residues. The CDR3 protein is CASSTGFNLAEAFF. The CDR3 nucleotides read TGTGCCAGCAGCACAGGTTTTAATTTAGCTGAAGCTTTCTTT.

This clonotype occurred a few times. The chain couples TRBV6-5 to TRBJ2-3; D is perhaps TRBD2 (6 bases). The germline CDR1 and CDR2 sequences are MNHEY and SVGAGI. The V gene lost 6 bases and the J gene lost 8 bases, with 15 bases spanning the gap. This CDR3 spans 13 amino acids. This CDR3 is CASSLDYGGTQYF. CDR3 nucleotide sequence: TGTGCCAGCAGCCTGGACTACGGTGGTACGCAGTATTTT.